The following is a T cell receptor beta chain sequence with its context. Sequenced by immunoSEQ multiplex PCR; TCRdb stores in-frame clones only, minus some. The sample carries some 9,300 clones, more than 70% recorded once. The data belong to a study of sequential checkpoint blockade in melanoma. Germline V CDR1 and CDR2: MNHEY, SMNVEV (reference sequence). The CDR3 runs 13 residues. Indicated treatment: randomized to nivolumab then ipilimumab (arm A) or the reverse (arm B). V and J are TRBV27 and TRBJ2-5; D remains ambiguous. The last part of the DNA fits TRBJ2-7 better; the J call may be wrong. The TCR was taken from a human donor with melanoma. The sequencing here drew on CD8+ T cells sorted from blood (inferred from file names), taken from a patient given nivolumab and ipilimumab in sequence. Here the CDR3 DNA reads TGTGCCAGCAGTTTCGGGTCAACCTACGAGCAGTACTTC. The encoded protein is CASSFGSTYEQYF.